This TCR beta chain derives from a study of blood T cell repertoires in COVID-19. Study at large: PBMCs, B-cell-depleted T cells, or T cells provided the cDNA or gDNA that made up the material.

V was cut by 5 bases and J by 8 bases, with 21 bases left in between. This CDR3 comprises 15 residues. Germline V lookup: CDR1 SGHVS, CDR2 FNYEAQ. This clone appeared a single time. This table comes from immunoSEQ multiplex PCR, and its TCRdb copy is limited to in-frame clones, with some not included. Here the sample spans fewer than 250,000 clones, around 85% being singletons. This TCR came from a man aged 40-50 years with acute or convalescent COVID-19. The genes are TRBV7-6 and TRBJ1-2; possibly TRBD1 for D (5 bases). The sample comprised peripheral blood. CDR3 sequence: CASSIRDSARRGYTF. CDR3 bases: TGTGCCAGCAGCATTAGAGACAGTGCTCGTAGAGGCTACACCTTC. Full variable domain (outside the CDR3, taken from reference TRBV7-6 and TRBJ1-2): GAGVSQSPRYKVTKRGQDVALRCDPISGHVSLYWYRQALGQGPEFLTYFNYEAQQDKSGLPNDRFSAERPEGSISTLTIQRTEQRDSAMYRCASSIRDSARRGYTFGSGTRLTVV.